Listed here are 8 T cell receptor beta chains from one sample, sequenced in a study of cytomegalovirus exposure and HLA in healthy donors. PCR was performed using 60 Vbeta and 13 Jbeta primers. Sequenced by immunoSEQ multiplex PCR; TCRdb stores in-frame clones only, minus some. This table holds about 200,000 clones, 75% to 90% found once. The sequenced sample consisted of PBMCs. Every receptor here comes from a middle-aged woman in good health and CMV-seronegative.

The rearrangement joins TRBV27 to TRBJ2-7; 9 bases agree with TRBD1. In germline, CDR1 is MNHEY, CDR2 SMNVEV (reference sequence). After removal of 4 bases from V and 0 bases from J, the junction contained 16 bases not matched to a gene. The CDR3 has 19 residues. The CDR3 is CASSSTMLRRDRDSYEQYF. The CDR3 bases are TGTGCCAGCAGTTCAACTATGCTTCGAAGGGACAGGGACTCCTACGAGCAGTACTTC.

The chain links TRBV5-1 to TRBJ2-4; TRBD1 matches 9 bases. CDR1 is SGHRS and CDR2 is YFSETQ in the germline V gene. The CDR3 has 16 residues. J was trimmed by 2 bases and V by 3 bases; bases with no gene match: 6. The CDR3, as DNA: TGCGCCAGCAGCTCGGGACAGGGAGTGCCCAAAAACATTCAGTACTTC. Protein product: CASSSGQGVPKNIQYF.

J is TRBJ2-3 and V is TRBV23-1, with D hard to call. TRBV23-1 is placed among ORFs of uncertain function. The CDR3 contains 15 residues. With 2 bases removed from V and 3 bases from J, the gap between germline ends came to 12 bases. The CDR3 DNA follows: TGCGCCAGCAGTCAAAAGCTTGCCGGGACAGATACGCAGTATTTT. Translated, it gives CASSQKLAGTDTQYF.

The chain recombines TRBV18 with TRBJ1-2; D not certain. The CDR3 consists of 14 residues. Trimming stripped 3 bases from V and 4 bases from J, with 12 bases between. Germline CDR1 and CDR2: KGHSH and LQKENI. The CDR3 DNA follows: TGTGCCAGCTCACCGTTGGAGGTATTCTATGGCTACACCTTC. It specifies CASSPLEVFYGYTF.

V gene TRBV2 combines with J gene TRBJ2-3; D may be TRBD2 (6 bases). Trimming removed 8 bases at V and 2 bases at J, with 14 bases between. The CDR3 sequence is 14 residues long. Germline CDR1 reads SNHLY; CDR2 reads FYNNEI. CDR3 loop: CASGASVLTDTQYF. The CDR3 bases are TGTGCCAGCGGTGCTAGCGTTCTCACAGATACGCAGTATTTT.

The chain recombines TRBV4-2 with TRBJ2-5, with D tentatively TRBD1 (6 bases). The CDR3 length is 16 residues. CDR1 and CDR2 (germline): LGHNA, YNFKEQ. Trimming removed 0 bases at V and 2 bases at J, with 13 bases between. The CDR3 nucleotides read TGTGCCAGCAGCCAAGAGGGGGCAGGACAGCAAGAGACCCAGTACTTC. It encodes CASSQEGAGQQETQYF.

This clone has only one observation. The chain has TRBV6-5 and TRBJ2-1; a possible D gene is TRBD2 (5 bases). The CDR3 length is 14 residues. Germline assignment: CDR1 MNHEY and CDR2 SVGAGI. The V end was cut by 5 bases, the J end by 10 bases, with 18 bases between. The CDR3 reads CASSGERSAGEQFF. The CDR3 DNA reads as TGTGCCAGCAGTGGGGAGCGGAGCGCCGGGGAGCAGTTCTTC.

The chain carries TRBV7-2 and TRBJ1-1, with 7 bases lining up with TRBD1. From germline, CDR1 is SGHTA and CDR2 FQGNSA. CDR3 size: 13 residues. V gave up 5 bases and J gave up 10 bases; unmatched junction bases: 10. This CDR3 is CASSPRDRVAAFF. DNA of the CDR3: TGTGCCAGCAGCCCACGCGACAGGGTAGCAGCTTTCTTT.